The 24 T cell receptor beta chains listed next were all sequenced from one sample in a study of response to subunit inactivated influenza vaccine. TCRdb independently ran MiXCR on the RT-PCR reads; one entry per CDR3 protein. The table records roughly 650,000 distinct CDR3 sequences, 15% to 19% of them present only once. Sequenced here: PBMCs from blood, sampled about 13 days after vaccination. The source of these receptors is a man between 50 and 59 years old who received an inactivated influenza vaccine.

The V call is TRBV6-5, the J call TRBJ2-7, with 9 bases lining up with TRBD2. CDR1 is MNHEY, CDR2 SVGAGI, per germline. Trimming cost V 4 bases and J 6 bases; bases outside gene matches: 7. There are 14 residues in the CDR3. CDR3: CASSSLAGVPEQYF. The CDR3 DNA reads TGTGCCAGCAGTTCGTTAGCGGGAGTCCCCGAGCAGTACTTC.

J is TRBJ1-5 and V is TRBV10-3, with D possibly TRBD1 on 6 matching bases. Germline loops: CDR1 ENHRY, CDR2 SYGVKD. The CDR3 is made up of 12 amino acids. Trimming left V 8 bases short and J 5 bases short, with 10 bases between. CDR3 region: CAIAEGDQPQHF. As DNA, the CDR3 is TGTGCCATCGCAGAGGGGGATCAGCCCCAGCATTTT.

This clonotype occurred many times. The gene calls are TRBV4-3 and TRBJ2-5; 8 nucleotides align to TRBD1. Germline-derived CDR1 and CDR2 are LGHNA and YSLEER. The V gene end was trimmed by 8 bases and the J gene end by 5 bases; junction bases not matched to a gene: 13. There are 15 residues in the CDR3. The CDR3 spells CASSTGRGLGETQYF. Here the CDR3 DNA reads TGCGCCAGCTCTACCGGCAGGGGGCTTGGGGAGACCCAGTACTTC.

The V gene is TRBV28, the J gene TRBJ1-3, with D possibly TRBD1 on 5 matching bases. The CDR3 contains 15 residues. The germline gives CDR1 MDHEN, CDR2 SYDVKM. V was cut by 5 bases and J by 3 bases, with 14 bases left in between. The CDR3 region is CASSRYRDSGNTIYF. For the CDR3, the DNA is TGTGCCAGCAGTCGATACAGAGACAGTGGAAACACCATATATTTT.

V is TRBV18 and J is TRBJ2-1; tentatively, D is TRBD1 (6 bases). Germline V gene sequence: CDR1 KGHSH, CDR2 LQKENI. V lost 1 base, J lost 0 bases, and 10 bases lay in between. This CDR3 has 16 residues. In DNA, the CDR3 is TGTGCCAGCTCACCACGACAGGCCTACTCCTACAATGAGCAGTTCTTC. It encodes CASSPRQAYSYNEQFF.

The V and J genes are TRBV10-1 and TRBJ2-2, with D tentatively TRBD1 (5 bases). The CDR3 length is 17 residues. The germline V gene encodes CDR1 WNHNN and CDR2 SYGVQD (reference sequence). V shed 3 bases and J shed 0 bases, with 14 bases lying between them. The CDR3 DNA reads TGCGCCAGCAGTGACCGGTCGACAGTTCCGAACACCGGGGAGCTGTTTTTT. Translating gives CASSDRSTVPNTGELFF.

At least ten counts were recorded for this clonotype. The CDR3 DNA reads as TGTGCCAGCAGCTTCGTTGGGGGGCCTGCTCAAGAGACCCAGTACTTC. Amino acids: CASSFVGGPAQETQYF. The rearrangement uses TRBV7-9 and TRBJ2-5; the D call may be TRBD1 or TRBD2 (6 bases each). The germline V gene has CDR1 SEHNR and CDR2 FQNEAQ (reference sequence). The CDR3 extends over 16 amino acids. Between the trimmed V and J ends, which lost 3 bases and 2 bases, there was a span of 16 bases.

This clonotype was counted between two and nine times. The J gene is TRBJ2-3, the V gene TRBV28; 9 positions agree with TRBD2. The trim removed 2 bases at V and 7 bases at J, leaving 10 bases unmatched. The CDR3 consists of 16 residues. Germline V gene data show CDR1 as MDHEN and CDR2 as SYDVKM. The CDR3, as DNA: TGTGCCAGCAGTTTACAAGCGCGGGAGGGCCGTTATACGCAGTATTTT. It codes for CASSLQAREGRYTQYF.

This clonotype was seen only a few times. V is TRBV13 and J is TRBJ2-1, with no clear D. The CDR3 has 12 residues. Trimming cost V 0 bases and J 10 bases, with 7 bases left between them. Germline CDR1 reads PRHDT; CDR2 reads FYEKMQ (reference sequence). CDR3 coding DNA: TGTGCCAGCAGCTTAGGCGGATCGGAGCAGTTCTTC. Residues: CASSLGGSEQFF.

The CDR3 is CASTPEGQGAKNIQYF. The CDR3 DNA is TGTGCCAGCACCCCCGAGGGACAGGGCGCCAAAAACATTCAGTACTTC. This chain uses TRBV6-2 or TRBV6-3 with TRBJ2-4; the match to TRBD1 covers 9 bases. The germline V gene has CDR1 MNHEY and CDR2 SVGEGT. This CDR3 is built from 16 residues. The V gene end was trimmed by 7 bases and the J gene end by 1 base; junction bases not matched to a gene: 8.

This clonotype was counted a few times. The chain links TRBV5-1 to TRBJ2-4, with 10 bases matching TRBD2. V dropped 7 bases and J dropped 2; count of bases not matched to a gene: 6. Germline V lookup: CDR1 SGHRS, CDR2 YFSETQ. The CDR3 covers 15 residues. The CDR3 protein is CASGSGGASKNIQYF. The CDR3 DNA is TGCGCCAGCGGAAGCGGGGGGGCCTCCAAAAACATTCAGTACTTC. The complete variable domain, with remaining parts taken from reference TRBV5-1 and TRBJ2-4, reads KAGVTQTPRYLIKTRGQQVTLSCSPISGHRSVSWYQQTPGQGLQFLFEYFSETQRNKGNFPGRFSGRQFSNSRSEMNVSTLELGDSALYLCASGSGGASKNIQYFGAGTRLSVL.

The chain couples TRBV29-1 to TRBJ1-5; weak D call: TRBD1 (6 bases). Trimming stripped 4 bases from V and 3 bases from J, with 7 bases between. The CDR3 loop spans 12 amino acids. Looked up from germline, CDR1 is SQVTM and CDR2 is ANQGSEA. As DNA, the CDR3 is TGCAGCGTTGCAGGGGCCAATCAGCCCCAGCATTTT. As protein: CSVAGANQPQHF.

V usage is TRBV12-3 or TRBV12-4 and J usage is TRBJ1-5, with D perhaps matching TRBD1 (6 bases). The CDR3 consists of 14 residues. Trimming cost V 7 bases and J 1 base, with 11 bases left between them. CDR3 protein: CASTDGTSNQPQHF. In DNA form, the CDR3 reads TGTGCCAGCACCGACGGGACAAGCAATCAGCCCCAGCATTTT.

This clonotype has more than one count but fewer than ten. The chain has TRBV4-1 and TRBJ2-1; TRBD2 matches at 15 bases. The V gene end was trimmed by 0 bases and the J gene end by 2 bases; junction bases not matched to a gene: 2. CDR1 MGHRA and CDR2 YSYEKL come from the germline V gene. The CDR3 is 18 residues long. CDR3 in DNA: TGCGCCAGCAGCCAAGACCGGACTAGCGGGGGGGCCTACAATGAGCAGTTCTTC. It translates to CASSQDRTSGGAYNEQFF.

This clonotype was recorded many times. V usage is TRBV7-9 and J usage is TRBJ1-1, with D possibly matching TRBD1 (6 bases). Trimming took 5 bases from V and 0 from J, leaving 13 bases between them. From germline, CDR1 is SEHNR and CDR2 FQNEAQ (reference sequence). The CDR3 runs 15 residues. Here the CDR3 DNA reads TGTGCCAGCAGCCCGGACAGAACCATGAACACTGAAGCTTTCTTT. Its translation: CASSPDRTMNTEAFF.

This chain uses TRBV19 with TRBJ2-3, with D unresolved. The CDR3 has 12 amino acids. Germline lookup yields CDR1 LNHDA and CDR2 SQIVND (reference sequence). V lost 4 bases, J lost 6 bases, and 8 bases lay in between. CDR3 DNA sequence: TGTGCCAGTAGTAACCGGGCCGATACGCAGTATTTT. It is translated as CASSNRADTQYF.

V gene TRBV5-6 combines with J gene TRBJ2-7; D is possibly TRBD2 (6 bases). Germline values: CDR1 SGHDT, CDR2 YYEEEE. Trimming took 4 bases from V and 0 from J, leaving 11 bases between them. The CDR3 loop spans 14 amino acids. The CDR3 sequence: CASSAGRASYEQYF. CDR3 coding DNA: TGTGCCAGCAGCGCGGGACGGGCCTCCTACGAGCAGTACTTC.

This clonotype was recorded only once. The chain carries TRBV7-2 and TRBJ1-1; possible D gene TRBD1, 6 bases. The germline CDR1 and CDR2 sequences are SGHTA and FQGNSA. Trimming took off 0 bases at V and 4 bases at J, with 12 bases between the two ends. This CDR3 is built from 15 residues. Here the CDR3 DNA reads TGTGCCAGCAGCTTAGCAGTACAGGGTTTCACTGAAGCTTTCTTT. Protein product: CASSLAVQGFTEAFF.

In its sample, this clonotype was seen many times. This chain joins TRBV28 and TRBJ1-1; tentative D call: TRBD1 (5 bases). This CDR3 comprises 14 residues. The germline gives CDR1 MDHEN, CDR2 SYDVKM. V lost 5 bases, J lost 1 base, and 11 bases lay in between. As DNA, the CDR3 is TGTGCCAGCAGTGCCGACAGACCGAACACTGAAGCTTTCTTT. Its protein is CASSADRPNTEAFF.

The chain employs TRBV12-3 or TRBV12-4 and TRBJ2-1; the match to TRBD1 covers 10 bases. J gave up 15 bases and V 6 bases, and 8 bases lay outside the gene matches. CDR3 length equals 12 residues. CDR3 DNA sequence: TGTGCCAGCAGCCCGGGACAGGGGAAATCGTTCTTC. Amino acids: CASSPGQGKSFF.

The chain combines TRBV20-1 with TRBJ2-2; 11 nucleotides align to TRBD2. The CDR3 runs to 17 residues. CDR1 is DFQATT, CDR2 SNEGSKA, per germline (reference sequence). The V gene end was trimmed by 0 bases and the J gene end by 3 bases; junction bases not matched to a gene: 6. The CDR3 coding sequence is TGCAGTGCTAGAGATCCTAGCGGGGGGCCGTACACCGGGGAGCTGTTTTTT. Translation gives CSARDPSGGPYTGELFF.

This clonotype was observed a few times. The V gene is TRBV20-1, the J gene TRBJ2-3; D may be TRBD2 (5 bases). Germline values: CDR1 DFQATT, CDR2 SNEGSKA (reference sequence). Trimming shortened V by 0 bases and J by 2 bases, and 12 bases separated the two germline ends. This CDR3 has 15 amino acids. CDR3 nucleotides: TGCAGTGCTAGAGATGGGGAGCGGCCCACAGATACGCAGTATTTT. Protein sequence: CSARDGERPTDTQYF.

This clonotype was recorded a few times. The genes are TRBV7-9 and TRBJ2-7; possibly TRBD1 for D (6 bases). V was trimmed by 5 bases and J by 4 bases, leaving 15 bases between them. This CDR3 contains 14 residues. The germline CDR1 and CDR2 sequences are SEHNR and FQNEAQ (reference sequence). Here the CDR3 reads CASSPTGHSYEQYF. The CDR3 DNA is TGTGCCAGCAGCCCTACGGGACATAGTTACGAGCAGTACTTC.

This clonotype was found a few times. The chain employs TRBV6-2 or TRBV6-3 and TRBJ1-5, with D tentatively TRBD1 (5 bases). From germline, CDR1 is MNHEY and CDR2 SVGEGT. V shed 7 bases and J shed 5 bases, with 9 bases lying between them. This CDR3 comprises 12 residues. DNA of the CDR3: TGTGCCAGCAAAGTGACAGATCAGCCCCAGCATTTT. This sequence encodes CASKVTDQPQHF.